This is a list of T cell receptor beta chains from one sample in a study of cytomegalovirus exposure and HLA in healthy donors. Clones were sequenced by immunoSEQ multiplex PCR, and TCRdb holds only the in-frame ones, with some missing. The sample comprises 150,000 to 200,000 clones, approximately 78% of which are singletons, and 1.5% to 2% rests with the top ten. The sample comprised PBMCs. These receptors all come from a woman younger than 30 in good health and CMV-seronegative. Each CDR3 is given with its conserved first and last residue. Each record gives: D gene, J gene, V gene, clone size, CDR3 DNA, CDR3 protein. D genes are given only for firm matches. Some rows mark clone size as missing; the rest say once, few, many or name a class of expanded clone.

d_gene: NA; j_gene: TRBJ1-1; v_gene: TRBV5-5; abundance: NA; CDR3nt: TGTGCCAGCAGCTTGGCCAACGGGGGTGAGGCTGAAGCTTTCTTT; CDR3aa: CASSLANGGEAEAFF
d_gene: NA; j_gene: TRBJ2-2; v_gene: TRBV7-7; abundance: NA; CDR3nt: TGTGCTACCTCGAACGGGAGAATCGACACCGGGGAGCTGTTTTTT; CDR3aa: CATSNGRIDTGELFF
d_gene: NA; j_gene: TRBJ2-3; v_gene: TRBV10-3; abundance: NA; CDR3nt: TGTGCCATCAGTGAGTCGCGGTACAGACTTTTACCGAGCGGAGAAAGCACAGATACGCAGTATTTT; CDR3aa: CAISESRYRLLPSGESTDTQYF
d_gene: TRBD1; j_gene: TRBJ2-5; v_gene: TRBV7-8; abundance: NA; CDR3nt: TGTGCCAGCAGCCGGGACAGGGGATTAACGGAGACCCAGTACTTC; CDR3aa: CASSRDRGLTETQYF
d_gene: NA; j_gene: TRBJ1-1; v_gene: TRBV27; abundance: NA; CDR3nt: TGTGCCAGCAGTTCCTACGACAGGAACACTGAAGCTTTCTTT; CDR3aa: CASSSYDRNTEAFF
d_gene: NA; j_gene: TRBJ2-5; v_gene: TRBV29-1; abundance: NA; CDR3nt: TGCAGCGTTGCTCGGACAACTCTGGGGGAGACCCAGTACTTC; CDR3aa: CSVARTTLGETQYF
d_gene: NA; j_gene: TRBJ2-7; v_gene: TRBV10-3; abundance: NA; CDR3nt: TGTGCCATCAGTGAGTCCACAGGTATTACCTACGAGCAGTACTTC; CDR3aa: CAISESTGITYEQYF
d_gene: TRBD1; j_gene: TRBJ1-6; v_gene: TRBV6-6; abundance: NA; CDR3nt: TGTGCCAGCAGACCGTACGGACAGGGGTATAATTCACCCCTCCACTTT; CDR3aa: CASRPYGQGYNSPLHF
d_gene: TRBD1; j_gene: TRBJ1-2; v_gene: TRBV5-5; abundance: once; CDR3nt: TGTGCCAGCAGCCTACCAGGGGGGCCCTATGGCTACACCTTC; CDR3aa: CASSLPGGPYGYTF
d_gene: NA; j_gene: TRBJ2-2; v_gene: TRBV5-6; abundance: NA; CDR3nt: TGTGCCAGCAGCTCCAGGAGGGACGTCACCGGGGAGCTGTTTTTT; CDR3aa: CASSSRRDVTGELFF
d_gene: TRBD2; j_gene: TRBJ2-1; v_gene: TRBV7-9; abundance: NA; CDR3nt: TGTGCCAGCAGCTTTGTGCCGGGACTAGTCGCGGGTGAGCAGTTCTTC; CDR3aa: CASSFVPGLVAGEQFF
d_gene: TRBD2; j_gene: TRBJ2-3; v_gene: TRBV19; abundance: NA; CDR3nt: TGTGCCAGTAGTGCCATAGCGGGGGGGCAAGATACGCAGTATTTT; CDR3aa: CASSAIAGGQDTQYF
d_gene: TRBD2; j_gene: TRBJ2-5; v_gene: TRBV7-9; abundance: NA; CDR3nt: TGTTCCAGCAGCCGGACTAGCGGACTGTACCAAGAGACCCAGTACTTC; CDR3aa: CSSSRTSGLYQETQYF
d_gene: NA; j_gene: TRBJ1-5; v_gene: TRBV4-1; abundance: once; CDR3nt: TGCGCCAGCAGCCAAGAATACGCAGGGGCCCAGCATTTT; CDR3aa: CASSQEYAGAQHF
d_gene: NA; j_gene: TRBJ2-3; v_gene: TRBV6-4; abundance: NA; CDR3nt: TGTGCCAGCAGTGACTCGGCAGGGTCGACCACAGATACGCAGTATTTT; CDR3aa: CASSDSAGSTTDTQYF
d_gene: TRBD1; j_gene: TRBJ1-5; v_gene: TRBV5-1; abundance: NA; CDR3nt: TGCGCCAGCAGCCCGGGACAGAGGCCCAATCAGCCCCAGCATTTT; CDR3aa: CASSPGQRPNQPQHF
d_gene: NA; j_gene: TRBJ2-7; v_gene: TRBV5-1; abundance: few; CDR3nt: TGCGCCAGCAGGGAACCAGGGGCCTACGAGCAGTACTTC; CDR3aa: CASREPGAYEQYF
d_gene: NA; j_gene: TRBJ2-1; v_gene: TRBV14; abundance: NA; CDR3nt: TGTGCCAGCAGCCAGAGGGACCCAGGGGCCTACAATGAGCAGTTCTTC; CDR3aa: CASSQRDPGAYNEQFF
d_gene: NA; j_gene: TRBJ1-2; v_gene: TRBV19; abundance: NA; CDR3nt: TGTGCCAGTAGTATTCCGGACAGATTATTCGCCTATGGCTACACCTTC; CDR3aa: CASSIPDRLFAYGYTF
d_gene: TRBD2; j_gene: TRBJ2-3; v_gene: TRBV5-1; abundance: NA; CDR3nt: TGCGCCAGCAGCTTGCCTAGCGGGGGTGTCGTAGATACGCAGTATTTT; CDR3aa: CASSLPSGGVVDTQYF
d_gene: TRBD2; j_gene: TRBJ2-4; v_gene: TRBV18; abundance: NA; CDR3nt: TGTGCCAGCTCCTCCCAGGGATGGGGACTAACAGACATTCAGTACTTC; CDR3aa: CASSSQGWGLTDIQYF
d_gene: TRBD1; j_gene: TRBJ1-4; v_gene: TRBV28; abundance: few; CDR3nt: TGTGCCAGCAGTTTACCGGGACAGTCGGATGAAAAACTGTTTTTT; CDR3aa: CASSLPGQSDEKLFF
d_gene: TRBD1; j_gene: TRBJ2-2; v_gene: TRBV9; abundance: NA; CDR3nt: TGTGCCAGCAGCGTAGACGGGTTCGGGACAGGGGTCGCCGGGGAGCTGTTTTTT; CDR3aa: CASSVDGFGTGVAGELFF
d_gene: NA; j_gene: TRBJ2-2; v_gene: TRBV7-6; abundance: NA; CDR3nt: TGTGCCAGTAGCTTAAGTACCAAACTCACCGGGGAGCTGTTTTTT; CDR3aa: CASSLSTKLTGELFF
d_gene: TRBD2; j_gene: TRBJ2-3; v_gene: TRBV11-2; abundance: NA; CDR3nt: TGTGCCAGCAGCTTAGGAGCGGGGCCTAGCACAGATACGCAGTATTTT; CDR3aa: CASSLGAGPSTDTQYF
d_gene: NA; j_gene: TRBJ1-2; v_gene: TRBV29-1; abundance: NA; CDR3nt: TGCAGCGTTGTAATTGACAGTACCTATGGCTACACCTTC; CDR3aa: CSVVIDSTYGYTF
d_gene: TRBD2; j_gene: TRBJ2-3; v_gene: TRBV5-1; abundance: few; CDR3nt: TGCGCCAGCAGCAAGACTAGCGGGGGGATCACAGATACGCAGTATTTT; CDR3aa: CASSKTSGGITDTQYF
d_gene: NA; j_gene: TRBJ1-2; v_gene: TRBV9; abundance: NA; CDR3nt: TGTGCCAGCAGCGTAGACGGGAGCTACACCTTC; CDR3aa: CASSVDGSYTF
d_gene: TRBD1; j_gene: TRBJ2-4; v_gene: TRBV5-6; abundance: NA; CDR3nt: TGTGCCAGCAGCTTCCGGGACAGAGTAGCCAAAAACATTCAGTACTTC; CDR3aa: CASSFRDRVAKNIQYF
d_gene: NA; j_gene: TRBJ1-6; v_gene: TRBV6-5; abundance: NA; CDR3nt: TGTGCCAGCAGCCGAATACAGTGGTCACCCCTCCACTTT; CDR3aa: CASSRIQWSPLHF
d_gene: NA; j_gene: TRBJ1-5; v_gene: TRBV28; abundance: NA; CDR3nt: TGTGCCAGCAGCTACGGACAGAATCAGCCCCAGCATTTT; CDR3aa: CASSYGQNQPQHF
d_gene: NA; j_gene: TRBJ1-1; v_gene: TRBV5-1; abundance: few; CDR3nt: TGCGCCAGCAGCTTGATCCCAGGGTCGAACACTGAAGCTTTCTTT; CDR3aa: CASSLIPGSNTEAFF
d_gene: NA; j_gene: TRBJ1-3; v_gene: TRBV20-1; abundance: NA; CDR3nt: TGCAGTGTTAGGTCGGGAAACACCATATATTTT; CDR3aa: CSVRSGNTIYF
d_gene: NA; j_gene: TRBJ1-2; v_gene: TRBV19; abundance: NA; CDR3nt: TGTGCCAGCAAGTGGACAGATTCTAACTATGGCTACACCTTC; CDR3aa: CASKWTDSNYGYTF
d_gene: NA; j_gene: TRBJ2-1; v_gene: TRBV11-2; abundance: NA; CDR3nt: TGTGCCAGCAGCCCCGGGTCAAGCTCCTACAATGAGCAGTTCTTC; CDR3aa: CASSPGSSSYNEQFF
d_gene: TRBD1; j_gene: TRBJ1-2; v_gene: TRBV28; abundance: NA; CDR3nt: TGTGCCAGCAGTAAGACAGGGGGCTTAATTCACACCTTC; CDR3aa: CASSKTGGLIHTF
d_gene: TRBD2; j_gene: TRBJ2-7; v_gene: TRBV5-4; abundance: once; CDR3nt: TGTGCCAGCAGCTTGGAGGGACTAGTAGACTACGAGCAGTACTTC; CDR3aa: CASSLEGLVDYEQYF
d_gene: NA; j_gene: TRBJ1-3; v_gene: TRBV18; abundance: NA; CDR3nt: TGTGCCAGCTCACCGGTACAAGACTCTGGAAACACCATATATTTT; CDR3aa: CASSPVQDSGNTIYF
d_gene: TRBD2; j_gene: TRBJ2-4; v_gene: TRBV2; abundance: NA; CDR3nt: TGTGCCAGCAGTGGGACTAGCGGGAGCGGGAACATTCAGTACTTC; CDR3aa: CASSGTSGSGNIQYF
d_gene: TRBD1; j_gene: TRBJ1-5; v_gene: TRBV28; abundance: NA; CDR3nt: TGTGCCAGCAGTCCGATTGACAGGGGCCCTCGGCAGCCCCAGCATTTT; CDR3aa: CASSPIDRGPRQPQHF
d_gene: TRBD2; j_gene: TRBJ2-2; v_gene: TRBV9; abundance: NA; CDR3nt: TGTGCCAGCAGCGGTAGCGGGTTGGGCACCGGGGAGCTGTTTTTT; CDR3aa: CASSGSGLGTGELFF
d_gene: TRBD2; j_gene: TRBJ2-1; v_gene: TRBV28; abundance: NA; CDR3nt: TGTGCCAGCAGTCCCAGCGGGAGTGGCAACAATGAGCAGTTCTTC; CDR3aa: CASSPSGSGNNEQFF
d_gene: NA; j_gene: TRBJ2-4; v_gene: TRBV6-5; abundance: NA; CDR3nt: TGTGCCAGCAGTTATGACTTTCGAGGGGGCATTCAGTACTTC; CDR3aa: CASSYDFRGGIQYF
d_gene: NA; j_gene: TRBJ1-1; v_gene: TRBV5-6; abundance: NA; CDR3nt: TGTGCCAGCAGCTTTACAGATCGGAACACTGAAGCTTTCTTT; CDR3aa: CASSFTDRNTEAFF
d_gene: NA; j_gene: TRBJ2-2; v_gene: TRBV15; abundance: NA; CDR3nt: TGTGCCACCAGCAGATCTGGGATAGGGGGTAATTTTCTGGACACCGGGGAGCTGTTTTTT; CDR3aa: CATSRSGIGGNFLDTGELFF
d_gene: NA; j_gene: TRBJ2-2; v_gene: TRBV7-9; abundance: NA; CDR3nt: TGTGCCAGCAGCCTCAACCGCCGTCATAGCGGGGAGCTGTTTTTT; CDR3aa: CASSLNRRHSGELFF
d_gene: TRBD1; j_gene: TRBJ1-2; v_gene: TRBV27; abundance: NA; CDR3nt: TGTGCCAGCAGTTTTGACAGGGGGGCCTATGGCTACACCTTC; CDR3aa: CASSFDRGAYGYTF
d_gene: NA; j_gene: TRBJ2-7; v_gene: TRBV7-2; abundance: NA; CDR3nt: TGTGCCAGCAGCCTACAGGGTTCCCTGATGAACGAGCAGTACTTC; CDR3aa: CASSLQGSLMNEQYF
d_gene: TRBD2; j_gene: TRBJ2-1; v_gene: TRBV27; abundance: NA; CDR3nt: TGTGCCAGCAGTCGGCCGACTAGCGGGTCTTACAATGAGCAGTTCTTC; CDR3aa: CASSRPTSGSYNEQFF